This T cell receptor beta chain was recovered during a study of Graves' ophthalmopathy and Graves' hyperthyroidism. TCR beta CDR3 regions were amplified from RNA transcripts. HTBI-primed first-round RT-PCR preceded second-round multiplex PCR. TCRdb re-called the multiplex PCR reads through MiXCR, storing one row per CDR3 protein. The profile shows over a million distinct CDR3 sequences, less than 45% of them singletons. The specimen sequenced was peripheral blood or thyroid tissue (not recorded which). The sequence was obtained from an adult man with Graves' hyperthyroidism.

The CDR3 region is CAISASGTGGNQPQHF. In nucleotides, the CDR3 is TGTGCCATCAGTGCCTCAGGGACAGGGGGCAATCAGCCCCAGCATTTT. This chain uses TRBV10-3 with TRBJ1-5; 10 bases agree with TRBD1. CDR1 is ENHRY, CDR2 SYGVKD, per germline. Trimming removed 4 bases from V and 2 bases from J; junction bases left unmatched: 5. This CDR3 comprises 16 residues.